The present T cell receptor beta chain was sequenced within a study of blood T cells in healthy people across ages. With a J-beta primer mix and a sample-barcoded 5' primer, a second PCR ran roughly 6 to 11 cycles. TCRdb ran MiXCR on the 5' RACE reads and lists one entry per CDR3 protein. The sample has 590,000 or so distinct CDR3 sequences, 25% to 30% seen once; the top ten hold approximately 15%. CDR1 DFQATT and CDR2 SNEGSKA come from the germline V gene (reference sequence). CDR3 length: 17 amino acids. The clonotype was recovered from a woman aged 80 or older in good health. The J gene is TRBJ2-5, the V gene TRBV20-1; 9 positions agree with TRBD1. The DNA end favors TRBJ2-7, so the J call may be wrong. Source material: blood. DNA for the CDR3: TGCAGTGCTAGAGATCGTATCGGTAGGGACAGGGAGTACGAGCAGTACTTC. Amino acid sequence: CSARDRIGRDREYEQYF.